Listed below are T cell receptor beta chains from one sample, sequenced in a study of T cells in localized non-small cell lung cancer. Sequenced by immunoSEQ multiplex PCR; TCRdb stores in-frame clones only, minus some. The sample lists around 2,600 clones; roughly a fifth were seen once. The specimen was lung tumor tissue, collected before any cancer treatment. The receptors here all came from a male donor older than 55 with stage III squamous cell lung carcinoma. CDR3s include the opening cysteine and the closing phenylalanine or tryptophan. The D gene is left open where the match is weak. Rows may omit the clone size; those that give it use once, few, many or a size class.

V	D	J	size	DNA	CDR3
TRBV6-8	TRBD1	TRBJ1-1	large	TGTGCCAGCATCCTACAGGGGACTTTGAACGAAGCTTTCTTT	CASILQGTLNEAFF
TRBV11-3	NA	TRBJ2-1	NA	TGTGCCAGCAGCAAGGGGACATTCTACAATGAGCAGTTCTTC	CASSKGTFYNEQFF
TRBV30	NA	TRBJ1-1	few	TGTGCCTGGAGTGTCGGATTGACAAATGAAGCTTTCTTT	CAWSVGLTNEAFF
TRBV9	NA	TRBJ1-4	few	TGTGCCACCACCGACAGCTCTTTAAATGAAAAACTGTTTTTT	CATTDSSLNEKLFF
TRBV6-8	NA	TRBJ1-2	NA	TGTGCCAGCAGTTACTCATCAGTTAATTTCTATGGCTACACCTTC	CASSYSSVNFYGYTF
TRBV12-5	NA	TRBJ1-5	NA	TGTGCTAGTGGTTTGGTCCTGTCCGGGGGCCTCAATCAGCCCCAGCATTTT	CASGLVLSGGLNQPQHF
TRBV11-3	TRBD2	TRBJ2-1	large	TGTGCCAGCAGCTTAGTGGAAGCGGGGGGGCCGGTCAATGAGCAGTTCTTC	CASSLVEAGGPVNEQFF
TRBV28	NA	TRBJ2-7	NA	TGTGCCACCCAAGAAGGGGGAGCCTTTACCTACGAGCAGTACTTC	CATQEGGAFTYEQYF
TRBV9	TRBD2	TRBJ2-3	few	TGTGCCAGCAGCGTAGCGGGGGGGCCCCCAGATACGCAGTATTTT	CASSVAGGPPDTQYF
TRBV9	TRBD2	TRBJ2-5	few	TGTGCCAGTACCCCAGCGGGGGGCCTCGGGGAGACCCAGTACTTC	CASTPAGGLGETQYF
TRBV5-1	NA	TRBJ2-2	NA	TGCGCCAGCAGCTTGAGAGCAGGGTTGGCCGGGGAGCTGTTTTTT	CASSLRAGLAGELFF
TRBV7-2	NA	TRBJ1-1	medium-sized	TGTGCCAGCAGCTTTCGGCAGATCACTGAAGCTTTCTTT	CASSFRQITEAFF
TRBV9	TRBD2	TRBJ2-1	NA	TGTGCCAGCATCGGACTAGCGGGGAATGAGCAGTTCTTC	CASIGLAGNEQFF
TRBV9	NA	TRBJ1-3	medium-sized	TGTGCCAGCAGCTCTAGGGAATTCTCTGGAAACACCATATATTTT	CASSSREFSGNTIYF
TRBV11-3	TRBD1	TRBJ1-4	NA	TGTGCCAGCAGCGGGGACAGGGGATCTGAAAAACTGTTTTTT	CASSGDRGSEKLFF
TRBV5-1	TRBD1	TRBJ1-1	NA	TGCGCCAGCAGCCAGACAGGGGACGACACTGAAGCTTTCTTT	CASSQTGDDTEAFF
TRBV14	NA	TRBJ1-1	NA	TGTGCCAGCAAGGAACAGGGGAACACTGAAGCTTTCTTT	CASKEQGNTEAFF
TRBV11-3	TRBD1	TRBJ1-6	medium-sized	TGTGCCAGCAGTTTTCAGGGGGCAGGGAATTCACCCCTCCACTTT	CASSFQGAGNSPLHF
TRBV6-8	TRBD1	TRBJ2-2	NA	TGTGCCAGCAGATCCGGGACAGGGACCCCCGGGGAGCTGTTTTTT	CASRSGTGTPGELFF
TRBV11-3	NA	TRBJ1-2	few	TGTGCCAGCAGCTTGAAGGGACCGCTATTCTATGGCTACACCTTC	CASSLKGPLFYGYTF
TRBV11-3	TRBD1	TRBJ1-4	few	TGTGCCAGCAGCTACAGGGGGGATAATGAAAAACTGTTTTTT	CASSYRGDNEKLFF
TRBV11-3	NA	TRBJ1-5	few	TGTGCCAGCAGCTTGGTTTACGGGGGCGGTCAGCCCCAGCATTTT	CASSLVYGGGQPQHF
TRBV4-1	NA	TRBJ1-5	NA	TGCGCCAGCAGCCTGGGAGTAGATCAGCCCCAGCATTTT	CASSLGVDQPQHF
TRBV4-1	NA	TRBJ2-6	few	TGCGCCAGCAGCCAATCTGAGCGAGGGTCTGGGGCCAACGTCCTGACTTTC	CASSQSERGSGANVLTF
TRBV4-1	NA	TRBJ2-7	few	TGCGCCAGCAGCCCAGCCTACAGGGACGAGCAGTACTTC	CASSPAYRDEQYF
TRBV6-8	NA	TRBJ1-1	few	TGTGCCAGCAAGTCCAGGGGAGGCACTGAAGCTTTCTTT	CASKSRGGTEAFF
TRBV18	TRBD2	TRBJ2-3	NA	TGTGCCAGCTCACCGACGACAAACGGACTAGCGGGGTTAATAGATACGCAGTATTTT	CASSPTTNGLAGLIDTQYF
TRBV19	TRBD1	TRBJ1-4	NA	TGTGCCAGTAGTATCAATCCGGGACAGGGGCCAAATGAAAAACTGTTTTTT	CASSINPGQGPNEKLFF
TRBV11-3	TRBD2	TRBJ2-5	NA	TGTGCCAGCAGCTCACGGACTAGCGGAGAGACCCAGTACTTC	CASSSRTSGETQYF
TRBV11-3	TRBD2	TRBJ2-1	NA	TGTGCCAGCAGCTTAAGAGAGCGGGGGGGCCCCTCCTACAATGAGCAGTTCTTC	CASSLRERGGPSYNEQFF
TRBV11-3	NA	TRBJ1-2	NA	TGTGCCAGCAGCTTAACAGCGGGGTTGGATGGCTACACCTTC	CASSLTAGLDGYTF
TRBV6-8	NA	TRBJ2-6	NA	TGTGCCAGCAGCCGACAGCTCTCTGGGGCCAACGTCCTGACTTTC	CASSRQLSGANVLTF
TRBV18	TRBD1	TRBJ1-1	NA	TGTGCCAGCTCGACAGGGACCCCTGAAGCTTTCTTT	CASSTGTPEAFF
TRBV6-8	NA	TRBJ1-2	NA	TGTGCCAGCAGTTACTCCCGGGGGCACTATGGCTACACCTTC	CASSYSRGHYGYTF
TRBV25-1	TRBD1	TRBJ1-2	NA	TGTGCCAGCAGTGGAAGGGACAGCCTCTATGGCTACACCTTC	CASSGRDSLYGYTF
TRBV11-3	NA	TRBJ2-7	medium-sized	TGTGCCAGCAGCTCAGGGACCGAGTCCTACGAGCAGTACTTC	CASSSGTESYEQYF
TRBV16	TRBD1	TRBJ2-3	NA	TGTGCCAGCAGCGGGACAGGTTTCACAGATACGCAGTATTTT	CASSGTGFTDTQYF
TRBV6-8	NA	TRBJ1-4	few	TGTGCCAGCAGTTACTGGCCCACGGGTGAAAAACTGTTTTTT	CASSYWPTGEKLFF
TRBV6-8	NA	TRBJ1-2	NA	TGTGCCAGCACCGTGGAGGCTAGGTCCTATGGCTACACCTTC	CASTVEARSYGYTF
TRBV2	TRBD2	TRBJ2-2	few	TGTGCCAGCAGCGCTAGCGGGGGGGCGGCCGGGGAGCTGTTTTTT	CASSASGGAAGELFF
TRBV29-1	TRBD2	TRBJ2-1	few	TGCAGCGTTGAAGGCGGCTTAGCGGGGGGGCCCTCGGTATACAATGAGCAGTTCTTC	CSVEGGLAGGPSVYNEQFF
TRBV11-3	NA	TRBJ2-7	NA	TGTGCCAGCAGCCCCCGAAGGAATCCCACCTACGAGCAGTACTTC	CASSPRRNPTYEQYF
TRBV6-8	NA	TRBJ1-1	NA	TGTGCCAGCAGTTACTCCGAATTGCTGAACACTGAAGCTTTCTTT	CASSYSELLNTEAFF
TRBV6-8	NA	TRBJ1-1	NA	TGTGCCAGCAGTTACGAGGAGAACACTGAAGCTTTCTTT	CASSYEENTEAFF
TRBV5-1	TRBD2	TRBJ2-1	once	TGCGCCAGCATTAGGGGTAGCGGGGTATACAATGAGCAGTTCTTC	CASIRGSGVYNEQFF
TRBV19	NA	TRBJ2-3	NA	TGTGCCAGTAGTATTGGTGGGGGGAGCACAGATACGCAGTATTTT	CASSIGGGSTDTQYF
TRBV5-1	NA	TRBJ1-1	NA	TGCGCCAGCAGCTTCCTATTACAGGCCACAAACACTGAAGCTTTCTTT	CASSFLLQATNTEAFF
TRBV4-1	NA	TRBJ1-4	few	TGCGCCAGCAGCCAAGTACTAGGGGGGACTGCAACTAATGAAAAACTGTTTTTT	CASSQVLGGTATNEKLFF
TRBV30	NA	TRBJ1-1	NA	TGTGCCTGGAGTAAGGGGCCCGCTGAAGCTTTCTTT	CAWSKGPAEAFF
TRBV11-3	NA	TRBJ2-5	medium-sized	TGTGCCAGCAGCTTGTTTGGTCCCAGTGCGACCCAGTACTTC	CASSLFGPSATQYF
TRBV5-1	NA	TRBJ1-6	NA	TGCGCCAGCAGCTCCTCGGACGGACGATCCATATATTCACCCCTCCACTTT	CASSSSDGRSIYSPLHF
TRBV19	TRBD1	TRBJ2-7	NA	TGTGCCAGTAGTCCCCGACAGGGGGCGGGTGAGCAGTACTTC	CASSPRQGAGEQYF
TRBV6-7	NA	TRBJ1-1	medium-sized	TGTGCCAGCAGTTATGGGCACCTAGCTTTCTTT	CASSYGHLAFF
TRBV6-8	NA	TRBJ1-5	medium-sized	TGTGCCAGCAGTTACTCGTTACGAGGGGATCAGCCCCAGCATTTT	CASSYSLRGDQPQHF
TRBV7-5	NA	TRBJ2-5	few	TGTGCCAGCAGCCGGACAGGGTCCAGGGAGACCCAGTACTTC	CASSRTGSRETQYF